The source of this T cell receptor (beta chain) is a study of blood T cell repertoires in COVID-19. Study as a whole: Donors in the United States, Italy and Spain gave samples during acute or convalescent COVID-19. Sources were T cells, B-cell-depleted T cells, or PBMCs; the material itself was cDNA or gDNA.

Source study methods: The assay estimated nucleated cells by amplifying reference gene primers. Some clones are missing from TCRdb's copy, which holds only in-frame ones; the method was immunoSEQ multiplex PCR. Clone size and the V and J calls come from that table; the DNA yielded D and trimming. The data hold 180,000 or so clones, with roughly 90% observed a single time. V shed 2 bases and J shed 3 bases, with 11 bases lying between them. This CDR3 has 14 residues. The germline V gene has CDR1 GTSNPN and CDR2 SVGIG (reference sequence). This sequence joins TRBV30 and TRBJ1-5, with no clear D. The TCR was taken from a man younger than 35 with active or convalescent COVID-19. The sequenced sample consisted of peripheral blood. CDR3 nucleotides: TGTGCCTGGAGTTCGACCGGACTCAATCAGCCCCAGCATTTT. Translation: CAWSSTGLNQPQHF.